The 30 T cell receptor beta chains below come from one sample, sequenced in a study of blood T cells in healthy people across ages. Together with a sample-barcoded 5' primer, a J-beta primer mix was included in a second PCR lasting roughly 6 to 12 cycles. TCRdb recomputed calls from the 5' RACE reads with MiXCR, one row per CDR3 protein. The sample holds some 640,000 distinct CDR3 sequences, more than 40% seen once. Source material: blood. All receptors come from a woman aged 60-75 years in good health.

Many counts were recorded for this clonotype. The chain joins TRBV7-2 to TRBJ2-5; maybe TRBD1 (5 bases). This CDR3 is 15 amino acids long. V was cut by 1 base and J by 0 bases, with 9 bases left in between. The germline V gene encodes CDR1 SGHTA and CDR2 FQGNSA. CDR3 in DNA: TGTGCCAGCAGCTTAGTATCAGGGTACCAAGAGACCCAGTACTTC. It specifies CASSLVSGYQETQYF.

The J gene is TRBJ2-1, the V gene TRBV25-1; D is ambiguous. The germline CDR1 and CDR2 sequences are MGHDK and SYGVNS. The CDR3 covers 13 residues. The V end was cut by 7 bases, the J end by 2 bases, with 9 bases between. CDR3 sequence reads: CASTLRAYNEQFF. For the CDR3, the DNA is TGTGCCAGCACCCTAAGAGCCTACAATGAGCAGTTCTTC.

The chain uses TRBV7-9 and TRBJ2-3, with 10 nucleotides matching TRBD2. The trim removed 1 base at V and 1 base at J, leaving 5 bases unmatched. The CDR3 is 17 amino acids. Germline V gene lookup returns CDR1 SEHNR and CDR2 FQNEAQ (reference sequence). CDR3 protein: CASSLGLGTSGTDTQYF. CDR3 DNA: TGTGCCAGCAGCTTAGGTCTTGGGACTAGCGGCACAGATACGCAGTATTTT.

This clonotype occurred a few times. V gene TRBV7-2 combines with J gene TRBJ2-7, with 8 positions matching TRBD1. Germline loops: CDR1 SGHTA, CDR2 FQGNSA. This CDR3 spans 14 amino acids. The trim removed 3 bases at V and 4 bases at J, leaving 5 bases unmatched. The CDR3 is CASSLGTGQYEQYF. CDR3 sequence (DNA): TGTGCCAGCAGCTTGGGGACAGGCCAGTACGAGCAGTACTTC.

The DNA for the CDR3 is TGCAGCGTTGAAGAGACTAGGGATGAGCAGTTCTTC. This sequence encodes CSVEETRDEQFF. The gene calls are TRBV29-1 and TRBJ2-1, with D possibly being TRBD2 (6 bases). Germline V CDR1 and CDR2: SQVTM, ANQGSEA. The CDR3 is 12 amino acids. V was shortened by 0 bases and J by 8 bases, with 8 bases between the two germline ends.

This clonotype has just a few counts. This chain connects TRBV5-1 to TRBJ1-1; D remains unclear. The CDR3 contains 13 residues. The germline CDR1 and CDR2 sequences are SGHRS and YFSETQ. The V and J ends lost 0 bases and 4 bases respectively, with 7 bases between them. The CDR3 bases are TGCGCCAGCAGCTTGGGGATCTCCACTGAAGCTTTCTTT. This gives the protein CASSLGISTEAFF.

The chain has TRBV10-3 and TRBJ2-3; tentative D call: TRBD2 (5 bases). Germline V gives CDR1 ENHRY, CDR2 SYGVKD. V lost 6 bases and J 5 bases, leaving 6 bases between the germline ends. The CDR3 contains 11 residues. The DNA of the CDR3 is TGTGCCATCAGAGAGGGAGATACGCAGTATTTT. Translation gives CAIREGDTQYF.

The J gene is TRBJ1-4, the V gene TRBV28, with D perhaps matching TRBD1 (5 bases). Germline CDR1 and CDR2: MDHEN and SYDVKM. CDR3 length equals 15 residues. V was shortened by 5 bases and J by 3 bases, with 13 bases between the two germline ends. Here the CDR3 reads CASSAAGGANEKLFF. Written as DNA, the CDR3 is TGTGCCAGCAGTGCCGCGGGAGGGGCTAATGAAAAACTGTTTTTT.

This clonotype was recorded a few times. The CDR3: CASSTPAGGMNIQYF. For the CDR3, the DNA is TGCGCCAGCAGCACCCCGGCCGGCGGGATGAACATTCAGTACTTC. The V gene is TRBV5-1, the J gene TRBJ2-4; the D gene is possibly TRBD2 (6 bases). CDR1 SGHRS and CDR2 YFSETQ come from the germline V gene. The V end was cut by 4 bases, the J end by 7 bases, with 18 bases between. The CDR3 is 15 residues long.

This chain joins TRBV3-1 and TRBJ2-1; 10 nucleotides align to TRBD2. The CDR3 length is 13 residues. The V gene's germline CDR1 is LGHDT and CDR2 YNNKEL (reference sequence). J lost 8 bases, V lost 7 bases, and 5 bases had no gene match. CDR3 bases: TGTGCCAGCAAAACTAGCGGGACCTATGAGCAGTTCTTC. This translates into CASKTSGTYEQFF.

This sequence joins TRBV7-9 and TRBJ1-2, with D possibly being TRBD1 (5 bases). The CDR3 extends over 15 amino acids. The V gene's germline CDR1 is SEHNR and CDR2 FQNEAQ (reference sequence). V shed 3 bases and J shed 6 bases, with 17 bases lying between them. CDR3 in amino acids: CASSFTTDPGHGYTF. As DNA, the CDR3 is TGTGCCAGCAGCTTTACGACAGACCCCGGCCATGGCTACACCTTC.

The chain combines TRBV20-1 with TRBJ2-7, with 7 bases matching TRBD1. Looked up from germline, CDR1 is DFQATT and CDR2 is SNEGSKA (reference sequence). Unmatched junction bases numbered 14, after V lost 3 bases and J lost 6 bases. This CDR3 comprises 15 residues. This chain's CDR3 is CSARAIEQGYTEQYF. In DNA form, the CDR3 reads TGCAGTGCTAGGGCTATCGAACAGGGGTATACCGAGCAGTACTTC.

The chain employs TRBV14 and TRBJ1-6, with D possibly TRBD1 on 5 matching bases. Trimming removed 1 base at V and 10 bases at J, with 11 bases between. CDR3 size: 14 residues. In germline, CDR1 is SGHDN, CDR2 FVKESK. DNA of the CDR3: TGTGCCAGCAGCCAAGGAAGGGGCGGATCACCCCTCCACTTT. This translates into CASSQGRGGSPLHF.

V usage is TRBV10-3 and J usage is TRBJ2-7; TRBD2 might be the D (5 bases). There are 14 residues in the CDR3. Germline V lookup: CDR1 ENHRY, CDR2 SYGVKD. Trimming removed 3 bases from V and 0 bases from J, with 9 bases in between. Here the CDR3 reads CAISENGNSYEQYF. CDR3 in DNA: TGTGCCATCAGTGAAAACGGGAACTCCTACGAGCAGTACTTC.

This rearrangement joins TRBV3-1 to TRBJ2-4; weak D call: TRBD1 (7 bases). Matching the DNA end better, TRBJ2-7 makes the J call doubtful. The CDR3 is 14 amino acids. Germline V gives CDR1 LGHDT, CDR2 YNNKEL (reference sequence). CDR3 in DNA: TGTGCCAGCAGGTCCAGGGGGGCGTCCTACGAGCAGTACTTC. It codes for CASRSRGASYEQYF.

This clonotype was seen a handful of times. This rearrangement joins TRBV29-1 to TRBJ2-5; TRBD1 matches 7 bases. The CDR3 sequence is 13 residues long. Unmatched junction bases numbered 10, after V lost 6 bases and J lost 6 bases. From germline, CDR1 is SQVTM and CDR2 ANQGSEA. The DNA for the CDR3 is TGCAGCGTACCCGCGACAGGGATGCAGACCCAGTACTTC. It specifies CSVPATGMQTQYF.

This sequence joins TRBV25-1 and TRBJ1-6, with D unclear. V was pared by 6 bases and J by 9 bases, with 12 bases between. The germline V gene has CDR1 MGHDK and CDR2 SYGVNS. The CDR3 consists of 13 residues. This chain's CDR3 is CASRSDWPSPLHF. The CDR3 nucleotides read TGTGCCAGCAGAAGTGATTGGCCTTCACCCCTCCACTTT.

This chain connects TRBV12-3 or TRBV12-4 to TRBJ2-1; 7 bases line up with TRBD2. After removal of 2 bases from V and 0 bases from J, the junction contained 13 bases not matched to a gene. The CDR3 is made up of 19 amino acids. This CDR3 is CASSLPPYTSASSYNEQFF. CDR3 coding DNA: TGTGCCAGCAGTTTACCTCCCTATACTAGCGCAAGCTCCTACAATGAGCAGTTCTTC.

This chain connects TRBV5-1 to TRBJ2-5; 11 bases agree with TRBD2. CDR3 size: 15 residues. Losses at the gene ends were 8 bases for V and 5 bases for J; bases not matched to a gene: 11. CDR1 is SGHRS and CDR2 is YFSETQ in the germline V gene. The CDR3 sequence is CASTIAGGVAETQYF. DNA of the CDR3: TGCGCCAGTACCATAGCGGGAGGGGTCGCGGAGACCCAGTACTTC.

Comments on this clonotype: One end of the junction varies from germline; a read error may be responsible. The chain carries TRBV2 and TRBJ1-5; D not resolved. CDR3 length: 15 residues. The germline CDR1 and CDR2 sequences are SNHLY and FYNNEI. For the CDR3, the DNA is TGTGCCAGCAGTGTGGAGAGGGATAGCAATCAGCCCCGGCATTTT. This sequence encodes CASSVERDSNQPRHF.

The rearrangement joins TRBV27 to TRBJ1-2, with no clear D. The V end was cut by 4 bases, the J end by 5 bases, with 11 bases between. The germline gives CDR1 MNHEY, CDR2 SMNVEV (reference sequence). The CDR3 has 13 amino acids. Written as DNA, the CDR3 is TGTGCCAGCAGTTCAGCCGTGGGGTATGGCTACACCTTC. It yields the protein CASSSAVGYGYTF.

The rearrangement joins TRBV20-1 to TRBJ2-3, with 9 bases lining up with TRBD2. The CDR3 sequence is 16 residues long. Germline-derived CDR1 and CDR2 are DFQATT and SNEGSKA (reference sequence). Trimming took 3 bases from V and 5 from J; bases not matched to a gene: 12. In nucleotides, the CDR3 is TGCAGTGCTAGTGGAGGAGCGGGAGGTCGAGGAGATACGCAGTATTTT. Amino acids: CSASGGAGGRGDTQYF.

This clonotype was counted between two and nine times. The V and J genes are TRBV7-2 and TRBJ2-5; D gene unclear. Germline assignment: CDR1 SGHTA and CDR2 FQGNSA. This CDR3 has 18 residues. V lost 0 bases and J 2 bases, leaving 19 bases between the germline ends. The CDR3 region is CASSLASLLPGSQETQYF. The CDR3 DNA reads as TGTGCCAGCAGCTTAGCGTCCCTACTCCCGGGCTCACAAGAGACCCAGTACTTC.

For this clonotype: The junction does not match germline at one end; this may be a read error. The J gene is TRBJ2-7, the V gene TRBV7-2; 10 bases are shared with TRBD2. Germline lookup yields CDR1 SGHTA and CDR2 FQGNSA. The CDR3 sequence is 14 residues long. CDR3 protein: CASSIAGLAAERYF. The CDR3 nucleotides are TGTGCCAGCAGCATAGCTGGACTAGCGGCCGAGCGGTACTTC.

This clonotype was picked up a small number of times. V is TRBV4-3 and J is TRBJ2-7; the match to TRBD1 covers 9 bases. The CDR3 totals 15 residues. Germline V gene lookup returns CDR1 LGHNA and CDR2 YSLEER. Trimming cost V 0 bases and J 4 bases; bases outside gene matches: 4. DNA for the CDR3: TGCGCCAGCAGCCAAGATGGGACAGGGCGGTACGAGCAGTACTTC. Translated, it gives CASSQDGTGRYEQYF.

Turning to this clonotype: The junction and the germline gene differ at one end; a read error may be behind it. Written as DNA, the CDR3 is TGCAGTGCTGGAGATAATATTGCAGGAGACCGGGCGGGCTACACCTTC. This encodes CSAGDNIAGDRAGYTF. The chain couples TRBV20-1 to TRBJ1-2; D is uncertain. CDR3 length equals 16 residues. Germline-derived CDR1 and CDR2 are DFQATT and SNEGSKA (reference sequence).

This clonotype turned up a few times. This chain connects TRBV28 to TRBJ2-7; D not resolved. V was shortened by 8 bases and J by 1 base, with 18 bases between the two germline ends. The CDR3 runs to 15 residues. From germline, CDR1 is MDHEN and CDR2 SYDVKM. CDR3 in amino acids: CASLTTSVGSYEQYF. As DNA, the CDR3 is TGTGCCAGCCTTACGACTTCCGTGGGTTCCTACGAGCAGTACTTC.

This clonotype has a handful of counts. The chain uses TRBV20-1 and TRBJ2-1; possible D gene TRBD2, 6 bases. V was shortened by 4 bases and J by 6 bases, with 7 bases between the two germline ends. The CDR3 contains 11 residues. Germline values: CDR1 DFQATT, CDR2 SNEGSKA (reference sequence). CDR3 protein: CSATSVNEQFF. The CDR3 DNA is TGCAGTGCTACTAGCGTCAATGAGCAGTTCTTC.

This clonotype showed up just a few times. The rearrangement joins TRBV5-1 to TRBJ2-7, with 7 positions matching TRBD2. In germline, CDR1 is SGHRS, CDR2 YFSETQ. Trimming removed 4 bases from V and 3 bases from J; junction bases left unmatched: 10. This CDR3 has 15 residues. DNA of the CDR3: TGCGCCAGCAGCCCTCGGCGGGAGAATGGCTACGAGCAGTACTTC. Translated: CASSPRRENGYEQYF.

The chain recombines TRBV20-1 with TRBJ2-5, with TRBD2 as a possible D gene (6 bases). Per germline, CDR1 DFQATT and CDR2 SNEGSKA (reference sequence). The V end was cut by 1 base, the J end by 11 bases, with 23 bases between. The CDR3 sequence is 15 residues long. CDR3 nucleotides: TGCAGTGCTAGAGCTCGGGGACTCTTGGTCAATGAGCAGTACTTC. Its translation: CSARARGLLVNEQYF.